The 10 T cell receptor beta chains presented below share a single source sample, sequenced in a study of blood T cells in healthy people across ages. A second PCR of 7 to 11 cycles used a sample-barcoded 5' primer and a J-beta primer mix. TCRdb passed the 5' RACE reads through MiXCR, listing each CDR3 protein once. This table holds 700,000 to 1,000,000 distinct CDR3 sequences, under 45% found once. The sample taken for sequencing was blood. Receptors were obtained from a man in his fifties or sixties in good health.

This clonotype was seen a handful of times. The genes are TRBV5-1 and TRBJ1-2; D may be TRBD1 (6 bases). This CDR3 region has 13 residues. V was cut by 4 bases and J by 3 bases, with 10 bases left in between. Germline CDR1 reads SGHRS; CDR2 reads YFSETQ. The CDR3 region is CASSEDSYYGYTF. CDR3 nucleotide sequence: TGCGCCAGCAGCGAGGACAGCTACTATGGCTACACCTTC.

The chain uses TRBV5-1 and TRBJ2-3, with no clear D. The CDR3 is 14 amino acids. In germline, CDR1 is SGHRS, CDR2 YFSETQ. V was shortened by 0 bases and J by 3 bases, with 8 bases between the two germline ends. The CDR3 DNA follows: TGCGCCAGCAGCTTGGGGAAGGTGACAGATACGCAGTATTTT. Encoded protein: CASSLGKVTDTQYF.

Only one count was recorded for this clonotype. The gene calls are TRBV20-1 and TRBJ2-5; D ambiguous. Germline V gene sequence: CDR1 DFQATT, CDR2 SNEGSKA (reference sequence). With 3 bases removed from V and 1 base from J, the gap between germline ends came to 9 bases. This CDR3 region has 13 residues. As DNA, the CDR3 is TGCAGTGCTAGGGCAGACGTCCAAGAGACCCAGTACTTC. As protein: CSARADVQETQYF.

This rearrangement joins TRBV7-8 to TRBJ2-7; D remains ambiguous. The end of the DNA fits TRBJ2-5 better, so the J call may be wrong. This CDR3 contains 11 residues. Germline-derived CDR1 and CDR2 are SGHVS and FQNEAQ. This CDR3 reads CASVLGETQYF. CDR3 in DNA: TGTGCCAGCGTTCTAGGCGAGACCCAGTACTTC.

This clonotype was observed many times. J is TRBJ2-6 and V is TRBV5-1; 11 bases agree with TRBD2. Per germline, CDR1 SGHRS and CDR2 YFSETQ. J lost 2 bases, V lost 3 bases, and 7 bases had no gene match. CDR3 length equals 18 residues. The CDR3 here is CASSSLAGGPAGANVLTF. The CDR3 DNA follows: TGCGCCAGCAGCTCTTTAGCGGGGGGGCCAGCTGGGGCCAACGTCCTGACTTTC.

This chain uses TRBV20-1 with TRBJ2-3, with a tentative D call TRBD2 (7 bases). The CDR3 sequence is 14 residues long. CDR1 and CDR2 from the germline V gene are DFQATT and SNEGSKA (reference sequence). Trimming pared 4 bases from V and 4 bases from J, leaving 15 bases between. The CDR3 DNA follows: TGCAGTGCTACCTCTGGGGGGGCTCCAGATACGCAGTATTTT. It is translated as CSATSGGAPDTQYF.

To note about this clonotype: A junction end diverges from the germline sequence, so it may reflect a read error. The CDR3 region has the DNA TGTGTCAGCAGCTTAGCGCAGGGACTGGGCGAGCAGTACTTC. Residues: CVSSLAQGLGEQYF. The chain recombines TRBV7-9 with TRBJ2-5; a weak D match, TRBD2 (6 bases). Near its end, the DNA agrees better with TRBJ2-7, so the J call may be wrong. Germline CDR1 reads SEHNR; CDR2 reads FQNEAQ (reference sequence). This CDR3 region has 14 residues.

A few counts support this clonotype. The J gene is TRBJ2-7, the V gene TRBV5-1; TRBD2 matches 9 bases. Germline V gives CDR1 SGHRS, CDR2 YFSETQ. The CDR3 has 15 amino acids. Losses at the gene ends were 0 bases for V and 3 bases for J; bases not matched to a gene: 4. The CDR3 loop is CASSLAKTSGYEQYF. In DNA, the CDR3 is TGCGCCAGCAGCTTGGCTAAGACTAGCGGCTACGAGCAGTACTTC.

This clonotype came up a few times. V is TRBV6-2 or TRBV6-3 and J is TRBJ1-4; D is unclear. The germline V and J ends were trimmed by 5 bases and 5 bases, with 15 bases remaining between them. CDR1 is MNHEY and CDR2 is SVGEGT in the germline V gene. The CDR3 consists of 15 residues. The CDR3 DNA reads as TGTGCCAGCAGTCGAACTAGGGCGGACAATGAAAAACTGTTTTTT. Residues: CASSRTRADNEKLFF.

This sequence joins TRBV29-1 and TRBJ1-1; D gene ambiguous. CDR1 SQVTM and CDR2 ANQGSEA come from the germline V gene. Trimming cost V 1 base and J 3 bases, with 6 bases left between them. The CDR3 is 12 residues long. CDR3 in amino acids: CSVEGKDTEAFF. CDR3 DNA sequence: TGCAGCGTTGAAGGTAAGGACACTGAAGCTTTCTTT.